The 20 T cell receptor beta chains in this list originate from one sample, sequenced in a study of blood T cell repertoires in COVID-19. Measured with immunoSEQ multiplex PCR; TCRdb has only the in-frame clones, and not every one. This repertoire shows approximately 290,000 clones, about 89% found once; its top ten account for approximately 13%. Sequencing was carried out using peripheral blood. The receptors were sampled from a woman aged 55 to 70 with acute or convalescent COVID-19.

The V and J genes are TRBV10-3 and TRBJ2-3; D unresolved. CDR3 length: 13 amino acids. V was cut by 6 bases and J by 1 base, with 8 bases left in between. The germline gives CDR1 ENHRY, CDR2 SYGVKD. DNA of the CDR3: TGTGCCATCAGCGGTTTGGGCACAGATACGCAGTATTTT. Translating it yields CAISGLGTDTQYF.

The chain employs TRBV12-3 or TRBV12-4 and TRBJ2-1; a possible D gene is TRBD1 (5 bases). The CDR3 loop spans 12 amino acids. V lost 6 bases and J 7 bases, leaving 10 bases between the germline ends. CDR3 residues: CASSPRVNEQFF. The CDR3 DNA is TGTGCCAGCAGCCCCAGGGTTAATGAGCAGTTCTTC.

The chain is built from TRBV4-2 and TRBJ1-1; the D is unclear. The CDR3 runs to 14 residues. Per the germline V gene, CDR1 is LGHNA and CDR2 is YNFKEQ. With 0 bases removed from V and 10 bases from J, the gap between germline ends came to 15 bases. The CDR3: CASSQEVAGSRAFF. The CDR3 DNA reads as TGTGCCAGCAGCCAAGAGGTTGCGGGTTCCAGAGCTTTCTTT.

This chain uses TRBV4-3 with TRBJ2-2, with D maybe TRBD1 (6 bases). The CDR3 is made up of 15 amino acids. The germline V and J ends were trimmed by 4 bases and 2 bases, with 11 bases remaining between them. Germline-derived CDR1 and CDR2 are LGHNA and YSLEER. The CDR3 is CASSRQARNTGELFF. The CDR3 DNA is TGCGCCAGCAGCCGACAGGCTCGAAACACCGGGGAGCTGTTTTTT.

This chain connects TRBV30 to TRBJ1-6; 10 bases fit TRBD1. Germline CDR1 and CDR2: GTSNPN and SVGIG (reference sequence). CDR3 length equals 15 residues. J gave up 7 bases and V 0 bases, and 3 bases lay outside the gene matches. The CDR3 sequence is CAWSVTGQGNSPLHF. The CDR3 DNA reads as TGTGCCTGGAGTGTAACGGGACAGGGGAATTCACCCCTCCACTTT. Looking up the rest from reference TRBV30 and TRBJ1-6 gives the full variable domain: SQTIHQWPATLVQPVGSPLSLECTVEGTSNPNLYWYRQAAGRGLQLLFYSVGIGQISSEVPQNLSASRPQDRQFILSSKKLLLSDSGFYLCAWSVTGQGNSPLHFGNGTRLTVT.

V usage is TRBV6-5 and J usage is TRBJ2-3; no definite D call. V lost 5 bases and J lost 6, with 6 bases in between. There are 11 residues in the CDR3. Germline-derived CDR1 and CDR2 are MNHEY and SVGAGI. In DNA form, the CDR3 reads TGTGCCAGCAGTCAACGGGATACGCAGTATTTT. Its protein product is CASSQRDTQYF.

This chain connects TRBV7-2 to TRBJ2-3; 7 bases match TRBD2. Germline V gives CDR1 SGHTA, CDR2 FQGNSA. The ends lost 5 bases at V and 1 base at J; junction bases unmatched: 12. The CDR3 sequence is 17 residues long. As DNA, the CDR3 is TGTGCCAGCAGCACCCACCGTAGGAGCGGGGGCACAGATACGCAGTATTTT. Amino acid sequence: CASSTHRRSGGTDTQYF.

The chain uses TRBV3-1 (or the pseudogene TRBV3-2) and TRBJ2-3; the match to TRBD2 covers 7 bases. With V trimmed by 6 bases and J by 3 bases, 9 bases remained unmatched. CDR1 and CDR2 (germline): LGHDT, YNNKEL (reference sequence). This CDR3 is 15 amino acids long. CDR3 loop: CASSQYRRETDTQYF. CDR3 nucleotides: TGTGCCAGCAGTCAGTACAGGCGGGAGACAGATACGCAGTATTTT.

The V and J genes are TRBV10-3 and TRBJ2-7; 8 bases line up with TRBD1. CDR3 length: 15 residues. Germline CDR1 reads ENHRY; CDR2 reads SYGVKD. V lost 4 bases to trimming and J lost 2 bases; unmatched junction nucleotides: 7. The CDR3 bases are TGTGCCATCAGTGTAGGGGACAGGCGGACCTACGAGCAGTACTTC. This codes for CAISVGDRRTYEQYF.

The table lists this clone with a count of one. The chain is built from TRBV5-1 and TRBJ1-6; D is possibly TRBD1 (5 bases). Germline V gene data show CDR1 as SGHRS and CDR2 as YFSETQ. The length of the CDR3 is 17 residues. V dropped 0 bases and J dropped 7 bases, with 17 bases sitting between them. The CDR3 loop reads CASSLALEHRGNSPLHF. CDR3 DNA: TGCGCCAGCAGCTTGGCCTTAGAGCATCGGGGGAATTCACCCCTCCACTTT.

In this sample, this clone turned up once. The chain has TRBV27 and TRBJ2-1; 7 bases are a match to TRBD2. J lost 2 bases, V lost 5 bases, and 9 bases had no gene match. The V gene's germline CDR1 is MNHEY and CDR2 SMNVEV (reference sequence). This CDR3 is 16 amino acids long. Written as DNA, the CDR3 is TGTGCCAGCAGTCCACGCTGGGAGGGAACCTACAATGAGCAGTTCTTC. It codes for CASSPRWEGTYNEQFF.

The chain couples TRBV11-1 to TRBJ2-5; D possibly corresponds to TRBD1 (5 bases). V was clipped by 5 bases and J by 2 bases, with 12 bases between them. CDR3 length: 14 residues. Germline values: CDR1 SGHAT, CDR2 FQDESV (reference sequence). The CDR3 nucleotides read TGTGCCAGCAGCGTGACAGCCTCTCAAGAGACCCAGTACTTC. Its protein is CASSVTASQETQYF.

The chain combines TRBV4-2 with TRBJ2-5; D perhaps matches TRBD1 (6 bases). The CDR3 consists of 18 residues. Germline CDR1 and CDR2: LGHNA and YNFKEQ. The V end lost 0 bases, the J end lost 4 bases, and 21 bases lay between the germline ends. Written as DNA, the CDR3 is TGTGCCAGCAGCCAAGATGCGGCTCTGGGACAAAACGTAGAGACCCAGTACTTC. It encodes CASSQDAALGQNVETQYF.

The sample holds one count of this clone. The J gene is TRBJ2-3, the V gene TRBV3-1 (or the pseudogene TRBV3-2); 7 nucleotides line up with TRBD1. V lost 0 bases to trimming and J lost 8 bases; unmatched junction nucleotides: 2. CDR1 is LGHDT, CDR2 YNNKEL, per germline (reference sequence). The CDR3 is 13 residues long. CDR3 in amino acids: CASSQEQGSTQYF. The CDR3 DNA follows: TGTGCCAGCAGCCAAGAACAGGGGAGTACGCAGTATTTT.

This clone was seen more than once but under ten times. The chain uses TRBV7-2 and TRBJ2-5; 12 nucleotides agree with TRBD2. This CDR3 region has 15 residues. J was trimmed by 2 bases and V by 5 bases; bases with no gene match: 3. Germline CDR1 and CDR2: SGHTA and FQGNSA. In nucleotides, the CDR3 is TGTGCCAGCAGCCCGACTAGCGGGGGACAAGAGACCCAGTACTTC. Amino acid sequence: CASSPTSGGQETQYF.

This clone was recorded once. CDR3 sequence: CASSPDTPGTYEQYF. The CDR3 DNA reads TGTGCCAGCAGTCCAGACACCCCTGGTACCTACGAGCAGTACTTC. The chain carries TRBV2 and TRBJ2-7; D is unresolved. Trimming took 5 bases from V and 2 from J, leaving 16 bases between them. There are 15 residues in the CDR3. Germline CDR1 reads SNHLY; CDR2 reads FYNNEI.

V gene TRBV28 combines with J gene TRBJ2-1; 12 nucleotides match TRBD2. CDR3 length: 16 amino acids. After removal of 7 bases from V and 4 bases from J, the junction contained 8 bases not matched to a gene. Germline-derived CDR1 and CDR2 are MDHEN and SYDVKM. Here the CDR3 reads CASTTRLAGVYNEQFF. CDR3 DNA sequence: TGTGCCAGCACCACGAGACTAGCGGGAGTTTACAATGAGCAGTTCTTC.

The chain uses TRBV4-1 and TRBJ2-2; D is possibly TRBD1 (5 bases). V was cut by 0 bases and J by 0 bases, with 11 bases left in between. The CDR3 is 17 amino acids. From germline, CDR1 is MGHRA and CDR2 YSYEKL. The CDR3 bases are TGCGCCAGCAGCCAAGATGTGTCCAGGGCGAACACCGGGGAGCTGTTTTTT. Protein: CASSQDVSRANTGELFF.

The CDR3 DNA sequence: TGTGCCAGTAGTATCGGGCTAGCGGTCTACAATGAGCAGTTCTTC. Protein: CASSIGLAVYNEQFF. This chain connects TRBV19 to TRBJ2-1, with TRBD2 matching 7 bases. This CDR3 has 15 amino acids. Unmatched junction bases numbered 5, after V lost 3 bases and J lost 3 bases. Germline-derived CDR1 and CDR2 are LNHDA and SQIVND (reference sequence).

The chain carries TRBV5-1 and TRBJ2-7, with 9 bases aligning to TRBD2. The V gene's germline CDR1 is SGHRS and CDR2 YFSETQ. The ends lost 4 bases at V and 2 bases at J; junction bases unmatched: 7. CDR3 size: 15 residues. In DNA, the CDR3 is TGCGCCAGCAGCGGTAGCGGGAGAGGAACCTACGAGCAGTACTTC. It specifies CASSGSGRGTYEQYF.